The clone carrying this TCR beta chain was seen ten or more times. No antigen is known for it. Germline loops: CDR1 SGHTA, CDR2 FQGNSA. Trimming removed 0 bases from V and 4 bases from J, with 10 bases in between. There are 14 residues in the CDR3. These data are taken from a study of neurological immune-mediated disorders. Study-level results: None of the CDR3 amino acid sequences in expanded clones turned up in more than one subject, which points to private repertoires in all groups.

MiXCR, run by TCRdb on the 5' RACE reads, gives a single entry per CDR3 protein. The sample lists almost 30,000 distinct CDR3 sequences, roughly 12% occurring once. V gene TRBV7-2 combines with J gene TRBJ2-7, with D possibly matching TRBD2 (6 bases). This clonotype was sampled from a woman in her sixties or seventies in good health. The sample was PBMCs. As DNA, the CDR3 is TGTGCCAGCAGCTTAGCGGGGGGTCCATACGAGCAGTACTTC. The encoded protein is CASSLAGGPYEQYF.